The 12 T cell receptor beta chains reported below all come from one sample, sequenced in a study of shared clonotypes between healthy human individuals. Assay: immunoSEQ multiplex PCR; the TCRdb copy retains only in-frame clones and omits some. The table includes about 1 million clones, about 75% detected once. Sequences were obtained from memory CD4+ T cells sorted from blood. Regarding subset: CD45RA-negative fraction. The receptors come from a man aged 18 to 29 in good health.

The gene calls are TRBV6-4 and TRBJ2-2; possible D gene TRBD2, 6 bases. The germline V gene encodes CDR1 MRHNA and CDR2 SNTAGT. V was shortened by 5 bases and J by 2 bases, with 9 bases between the two germline ends. The CDR3 consists of 14 residues. The CDR3 reads CASSLLANTGELFF. The CDR3 DNA is TGTGCCAGCAGTTTACTAGCAAACACCGGGGAGCTGTTTTTT.

The chain uses TRBV10-2 and TRBJ2-1, with no clear D. Trimming took 0 bases from V and 7 from J, leaving 16 bases between them. The CDR3 is made up of 16 amino acids. From germline, CDR1 is WSHSY and CDR2 SAAADI. The CDR3 DNA reads TGCGCCAGCAGTGAGTCGAGGAGTTTGGCTAGGAATGAGCAGTTCTTC. Its protein is CASSESRSLARNEQFF.

This chain joins TRBV6-1 and TRBJ1-1; the D is unclear. V lost 2 bases and J 1 base, leaving 5 bases between the germline ends. This CDR3 has 13 residues. Germline values: CDR1 MNHNS, CDR2 SASEGT. CDR3 residues: CASSENKNTEAFF. The DNA for the CDR3 is TGTGCCAGCAGTGAAAACAAGAACACTGAAGCTTTCTTT.

This clone was counted only a few times. The chain is built from TRBV5-1 and TRBJ2-7; possible D gene TRBD1, 5 bases. Trimming took 4 bases from V and 5 from J, leaving 19 bases between them. CDR1 is SGHRS and CDR2 is YFSETQ in the germline V gene. This CDR3 spans 15 amino acids. CDR3 DNA sequence: TGCGCCAGCAGCCAATCTCCAGGGCTCTACGACGAGCAGTACTTC. Its protein product is CASSQSPGLYDEQYF.

This chain uses TRBV7-2 with TRBJ2-7; either TRBD1 or TRBD2 may fit D (6 bases each). Germline loops: CDR1 SGHTA, CDR2 FQGNSA. The CDR3 loop spans 14 amino acids. Trimming shortened V by 2 bases and J by 2 bases, and 10 bases separated the two germline ends. The CDR3 reads CASSLRGAAYEQYF. The CDR3 coding sequence is TGTGCCAGCAGCTTAAGGGGGGCAGCCTACGAGCAGTACTTC.

A note on this clone: Other DNA sequences in this specimen translate into the identical CDR3. The J gene is TRBJ1-3, the V gene TRBV18; D is uncertain. V lost 3 bases and J 4 bases, leaving 4 bases between the germline ends. This CDR3 is 12 amino acids long. Looked up from germline, CDR1 is KGHSH and CDR2 is LQKENI. In nucleotides, the CDR3 is TGTGCCAGCTCACCGCAAGGAAACACCATATATTTT. Protein product: CASSPQGNTIYF.

J is TRBJ2-3 and V is TRBV2; the D is unclear. CDR1 is SNHLY and CDR2 is FYNNEI in the germline V gene. Deletions cut 2 bases from V and 3 bases from J, with 15 bases between. This CDR3 has 16 residues. CDR3 sequence reads: CASSELTRLVTDTQYF. CDR3 in DNA: TGTGCCAGCAGTGAATTGACCCGACTGGTTACAGATACGCAGTATTTT.

The V and J genes are TRBV5-1 and TRBJ2-7, with 14 bases fitting TRBD2. This CDR3 has 18 residues. CDR1 and CDR2 from the germline V gene are SGHRS and YFSETQ. J lost 3 bases, V lost 1 base, and 9 bases had no gene match. CDR3 sequence: CASSLRSGLAGANYEQYF. CDR3 DNA: TGCGCCAGCAGCTTGAGGTCGGGACTAGCGGGGGCGAACTACGAGCAGTACTTC.

The chain uses TRBV5-1 and TRBJ2-3; D is undetermined. The CDR3 is 12 amino acids. Germline values: CDR1 SGHRS, CDR2 YFSETQ. Between the trimmed V and J ends, which lost 2 bases and 4 bases, there was a span of 5 bases. CDR3: CASSFNSDTQYF. CDR3 nucleotide sequence: TGCGCCAGCAGCTTCAATTCAGATACGCAGTATTTT.

The V gene is TRBV5-4, the J gene TRBJ2-1, with TRBD2 identical over 10 bases. The CDR3 is 15 residues long. The V gene's germline CDR1 is SGHNT and CDR2 YYREEE (reference sequence). V lost 3 bases to trimming and J lost 10 bases; unmatched junction nucleotides: 10. CDR3: CASSSDSSGGREQFF. The CDR3 DNA is TGTGCCAGCAGCTCAGACTCTAGCGGGGGCCGGGAGCAGTTCTTC.

The rearrangement joins TRBV6-5 to TRBJ1-3, with D perhaps matching TRBD1 (5 bases). The CDR3 loop spans 14 amino acids. Germline V gene data show CDR1 as MNHEY and CDR2 as SVGAGI. Trimming took off 6 bases at V and 1 base at J, with 10 bases between the two ends. CDR3 amino acids: CASSPGNSGNTIYF. CDR3 sequence (DNA): TGTGCCAGCAGCCCAGGGAATTCTGGAAACACCATATATTTT.

The rearrangement joins TRBV27 to TRBJ2-7; no reliable D call. This CDR3 comprises 14 residues. Per germline, CDR1 MNHEY and CDR2 SMNVEV (reference sequence). The ends were cut back, 0 bases at V and 2 bases at J, with 8 bases in the middle. CDR3 nucleotide sequence: TGTGCCAGCAGTTTATCTGTGACCGCCTACGAGCAGTACTTC. It yields the protein CASSLSVTAYEQYF.